The 17 T cell receptor beta chains given below trace back to one sample, sequenced in a study of T-cell reconstitution after alpha-beta-depleted transplantation in children (dated by TCRdb to 2016 to 2017). To prepare the library, PCR was applied. Sequencing instrument: Illumina HiSeq 2500. TCR libraries were prepared with molecular barcoding, using unique molecular identifiers to normalize TCRbeta repertoire quantification. The public reads were quality trimmed at Q25 with fastp and then assembled into clones with MiXCR by TCRdb, keeping productive beta chains. CDR3 protein duplicates are merged, each entry listing the most common genes and DNA. The sample table shows 780,000 or so distinct CDR3 sequences, and roughly 15% are seen once. The top ten clonotypes cover around 5.3% of the sample. Interpreted using the paper, the treatment or condition label stands for: allogeneic hematopoietic cell transplantation with graft depleted of TCRalphabeta T cells and CD19 B cells.

Specimen: PBMCs, mostly from graft donor cells, collected 360 days after TCRalphabeta/CD19-depleted stem cell transplant. These receptors originate from a male patient younger than 18 who had a stem cell transplant for acute lymphoblastic leukemia, so the T cells may come from the graft donor.

This chain links TRBV2 with TRBJ2-1, with D possibly TRBD2 on 6 matching bases. Trimming removed 6 bases at V and 0 bases at J, with 18 bases between. Looked up from germline, CDR1 is SNHLY and CDR2 is FYNNEI. The CDR3 has 17 residues. The CDR3 sequence is CASRKRDSLRSYNEQFF. The CDR3 nucleotides read TGTGCCAGCAGGAAAAGGGACTCCCTTCGCTCCTACAATGAGCAGTTCTTC.

This rearrangement joins TRBV11-2 to TRBJ2-2, with D perhaps assigned TRBD1 or TRBD2 (6 bases each). Trimming took off 4 bases at V and 0 bases at J, with 15 bases between the two ends. The CDR3 is 17 residues long. CDR1 SGHAT and CDR2 FQNNGV come from the germline V gene. As DNA, the CDR3 is TGTGCCAGCAGCTGGGACCCGGGGGCCTCGAACACCGGGGAGCTGTTTTTT. This encodes CASSWDPGASNTGELFF.

The V and J genes are TRBV20-1 and TRBJ2-7; TRBD2 agrees at 7 bases. This CDR3 spans 14 amino acids. Germline V gene lookup returns CDR1 DFQATT and CDR2 SNEGSKA (reference sequence). Trimming removed 6 bases from V and 2 bases from J; junction bases left unmatched: 10. CDR3 residues: CSAPPGGSPYEQYF. In DNA, the CDR3 is TGCAGTGCCCCCCCTGGCGGGAGCCCCTACGAGCAGTACTTC.

The chain combines TRBV15 with TRBJ2-5, with 9 bases lining up with TRBD2. Germline CDR1 LNHNV, CDR2 YYDKDF (reference sequence). V gave up 8 bases and J gave up 9 bases; unmatched junction bases: 10. This CDR3 has 13 residues. The CDR3 is CATERGAGRPQYF. CDR3 DNA sequence: TGTGCCACCGAGCGGGGGGCGGGGAGGCCCCAGTACTTC.

A single count supports this clonotype. V gene TRBV12-3 or TRBV12-4 combines with J gene TRBJ1-5, with D possibly being TRBD1 (6 bases). V was cut by 2 bases and J by 4 bases, with 18 bases left in between. The CDR3 loop spans 17 amino acids. The CDR3 sequence: CASSLQGGRNGNQPQHF. CDR3 in DNA: TGTGCCAGCAGTTTACAAGGGGGAAGGAATGGAAATCAGCCCCAGCATTTT.

Only one count was recorded for this clonotype. The chain uses TRBV11-3 and TRBJ2-7; 8 nucleotides match TRBD1. The CDR3 spans 14 residues. J was trimmed by 5 bases and V by 1 base; bases with no gene match: 4. Germline V gene lookup returns CDR1 SGHNT and CDR2 YENEEA. The DNA of the CDR3 is TGTGCCAGCAGCTTAGGCCCAGGGGGCCACGAGCAGTACTTC. Protein sequence: CASSLGPGGHEQYF.

The rearrangement links TRBV6-2 or TRBV6-3 to TRBJ2-7; D not certain. Trimming left V 1 base short and J 7 bases short, with 11 bases between. CDR3 size: 13 residues. The germline V gene encodes CDR1 MNHEY and CDR2 SVGEGT. For the CDR3, the DNA is TGTGCCAGCAGTTACTTGCTTCGGAAGGAGCAGTACTTC. Residues: CASSYLLRKEQYF.

The CDR3 DNA reads as TGCAGTGCTTCTGGGCTAGCGGGGTATTACGAGCAGTACTTC. Translation: CSASGLAGYYEQYF. The chain joins TRBV20-1 to TRBJ2-7; 9 nucleotides align to TRBD2. With V trimmed by 5 bases and J by 4 bases, 9 bases remained unmatched. This CDR3 contains 14 residues. Germline loops: CDR1 DFQATT, CDR2 SNEGSKA (reference sequence).

The table lists this clonotype with a few counts. The rearrangement joins TRBV12-3 or TRBV12-4 to TRBJ2-1, with D hard to call. The CDR3 is made up of 13 amino acids. Trimming took off 3 bases at V and 9 bases at J, with 12 bases between the two ends. The CDR3 here is CASSLRAPGEQFF. As DNA, the CDR3 is TGTGCCAGCAGTTTGAGAGCTCCCGGTGAGCAGTTCTTC.

A few counts support this clonotype. The V gene is TRBV9, the J gene TRBJ2-1; TRBD2 matches at 9 bases. With V trimmed by 3 bases and J by 4 bases, 5 bases remained unmatched. This CDR3 has 15 amino acids. Germline CDR1 and CDR2: SGDLS and YYNGEE. CDR3 sequence: CASSATSGRYNEQFF. The CDR3 bases are TGTGCCAGCAGCGCAACTAGCGGGCGGTACAATGAGCAGTTCTTC.

V is TRBV27 and J is TRBJ2-7, with D tentatively TRBD1 (6 bases). The CDR3 has 15 residues. The V and J ends lost 5 bases and 3 bases respectively, with 17 bases between them. Germline V gives CDR1 MNHEY, CDR2 SMNVEV (reference sequence). Here the CDR3 reads CASSNYGTTSYEQYF. CDR3 DNA: TGTGCCAGCAGTAATTACGGGACAACGAGCTACGAGCAGTACTTC.

This clonotype was found many times. V and J are TRBV15 and TRBJ2-7, with TRBD2 identical over 12 bases. The CDR3 is 15 amino acids. The germline V gene has CDR1 LNHNV and CDR2 YYDKDF (reference sequence). The junction had 9 bases not matched to a gene; V was cut back by 5 bases and J by 7 bases. The CDR3 sequence: CATSGRLAGDLEQYF. The CDR3 coding sequence is TGTGCCACCAGCGGGCGACTAGCGGGAGACTTAGAGCAGTACTTC.

This clonotype came up a few times. The chain combines TRBV29-1 with TRBJ1-2; TRBD1 agrees at 7 bases. The CDR3 runs 16 residues. Trimming at V came to 2 bases and at J to 5 bases, leaving 14 bases not matched to a gene. Germline CDR1 SQVTM, CDR2 ANQGSEA. The DNA for the CDR3 is TGCAGCGTTGAACGGACAGGATCCCTTAGACCTTATGGCTACACCTTC. This encodes CSVERTGSLRPYGYTF.

This clonotype was counted between two and nine times. The genes are TRBV7-3 and TRBJ1-3; 9 nucleotides match TRBD1. V was pared by 5 bases and J by 7 bases, with 6 bases of the junction left unmatched. Germline values: CDR1 SGHTA, CDR2 FQGTGA. CDR3 length: 14 residues. CDR3 sequence: CASSLHGTGNTIYF. In DNA form, the CDR3 reads TGTGCCAGCAGCCTTCACGGGACAGGGAACACCATATATTTT.

This clonotype was observed at least ten times. The rearrangement links TRBV4-2 to TRBJ2-1; 7 nucleotides agree with TRBD2. Germline V gene sequence: CDR1 LGHNA, CDR2 YNFKEQ. After removal of 0 bases from V and 4 bases from J, the junction contained 12 bases not matched to a gene. CDR3 length equals 18 residues. CDR3 nucleotides: TGTGCCAGCAGCCAAGATCACCTAGGGAGGGCGCGGTACAATGAGCAGTTCTTC. This gives the protein CASSQDHLGRARYNEQFF.

This clonotype was found many times. The chain combines TRBV29-1 with TRBJ2-1; a weak D match, TRBD2 (6 bases). The CDR3 totals 15 residues. Trimming removed 1 base at V and 3 bases at J, with 13 bases between. Germline assignment: CDR1 SQVTM and CDR2 ANQGSEA. The CDR3: CSVEGGEEDYNEQFF. The CDR3, as DNA: TGCAGCGTTGAAGGCGGGGAGGAAGACTACAATGAGCAGTTCTTC.

At least ten counts were recorded for this clonotype. The gene calls are TRBV29-1 and TRBJ1-2, with 10 bases matching TRBD1. J gave up 4 bases and V 3 bases, and 5 bases lay outside the gene matches. Germline CDR1 and CDR2: SQVTM and ANQGSEA. CDR3 size: 14 residues. DNA of the CDR3: TGCAGCGTTGAGAGGGACAGGGGAGGCTATGGCTACACCTTC. Protein: CSVERDRGGYGYTF.